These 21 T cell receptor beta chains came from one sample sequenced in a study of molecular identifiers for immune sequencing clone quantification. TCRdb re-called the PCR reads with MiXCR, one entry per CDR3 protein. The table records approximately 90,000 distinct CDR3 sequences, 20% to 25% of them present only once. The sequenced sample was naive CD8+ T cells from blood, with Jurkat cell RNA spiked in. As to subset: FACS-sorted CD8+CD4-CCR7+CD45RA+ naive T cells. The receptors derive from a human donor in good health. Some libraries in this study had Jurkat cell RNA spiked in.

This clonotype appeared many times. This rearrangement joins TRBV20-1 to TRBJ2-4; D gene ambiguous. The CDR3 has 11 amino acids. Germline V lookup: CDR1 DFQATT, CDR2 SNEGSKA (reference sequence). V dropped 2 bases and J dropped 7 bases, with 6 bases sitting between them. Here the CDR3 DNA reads TGCAGTGCTAGACTGGTTAACATTCAGTACTTC. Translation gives CSARLVNIQYF.

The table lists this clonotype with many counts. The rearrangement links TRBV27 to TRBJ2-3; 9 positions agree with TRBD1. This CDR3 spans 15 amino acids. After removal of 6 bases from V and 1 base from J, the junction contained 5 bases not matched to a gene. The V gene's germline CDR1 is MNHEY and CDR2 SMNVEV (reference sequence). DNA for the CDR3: TGTGCCAGCAGGGACAGGGGTTTTGGCACAGATACGCAGTATTTT. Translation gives CASRDRGFGTDTQYF.

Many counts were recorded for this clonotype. This CDR3 is CAWSSGRNTEAFF. For the CDR3, the DNA is TGTGCCTGGAGTTCGGGGCGGAACACTGAAGCTTTCTTT. The chain uses TRBV30 and TRBJ1-1; maybe TRBD1 (5 bases). The V end was cut by 2 bases, the J end by 1 base, with 8 bases between. CDR3 size: 13 residues. In germline, CDR1 is GTSNPN, CDR2 SVGIG (reference sequence).

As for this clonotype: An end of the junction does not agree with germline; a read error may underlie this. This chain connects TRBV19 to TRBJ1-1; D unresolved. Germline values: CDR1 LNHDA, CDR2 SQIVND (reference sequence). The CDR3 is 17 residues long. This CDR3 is CASSSDIDWQLNTETFF. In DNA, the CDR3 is TGTGCCAGTAGTAGCGACATCGATTGGCAGTTGAACACTGAAACTTTCTTT.

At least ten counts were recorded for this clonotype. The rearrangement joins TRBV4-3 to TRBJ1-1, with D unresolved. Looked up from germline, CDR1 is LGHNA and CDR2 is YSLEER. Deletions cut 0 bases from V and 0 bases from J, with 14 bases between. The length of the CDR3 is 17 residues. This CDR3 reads CASSQEVYGVLNTEAFF. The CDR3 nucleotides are TGCGCCAGCAGCCAAGAAGTATACGGAGTCCTGAACACTGAAGCTTTCTTT.

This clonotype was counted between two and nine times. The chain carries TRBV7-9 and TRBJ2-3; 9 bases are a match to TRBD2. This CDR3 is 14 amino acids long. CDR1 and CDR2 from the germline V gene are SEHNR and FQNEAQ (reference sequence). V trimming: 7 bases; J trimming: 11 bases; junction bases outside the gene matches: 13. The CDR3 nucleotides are TGTGCCAGCACCCCCGGCGGGGGGGCCAATGTGCAGTATTTT. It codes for CASTPGGGANVQYF.

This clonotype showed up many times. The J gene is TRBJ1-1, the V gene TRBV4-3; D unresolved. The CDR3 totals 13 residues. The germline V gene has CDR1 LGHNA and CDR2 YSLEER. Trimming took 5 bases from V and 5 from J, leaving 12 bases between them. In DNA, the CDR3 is TGCGCCAGCAGCATATCAGAGATGACTGAAGCTTTCTTT. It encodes CASSISEMTEAFF.

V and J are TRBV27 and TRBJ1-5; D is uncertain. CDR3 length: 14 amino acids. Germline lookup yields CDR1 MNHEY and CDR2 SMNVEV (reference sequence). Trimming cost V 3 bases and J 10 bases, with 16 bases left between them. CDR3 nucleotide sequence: TGTGCCAGCAGTTTGCGAAGGGTCAGACGACCCCAGCATTTT. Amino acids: CASSLRRVRRPQHF.

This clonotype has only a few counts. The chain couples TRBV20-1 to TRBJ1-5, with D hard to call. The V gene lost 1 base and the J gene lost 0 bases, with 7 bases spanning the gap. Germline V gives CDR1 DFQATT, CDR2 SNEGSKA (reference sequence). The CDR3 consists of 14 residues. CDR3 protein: CSARVKNSNQPQHF. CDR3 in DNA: TGCAGTGCTAGAGTTAAGAATAGCAATCAGCCCCAGCATTTT.

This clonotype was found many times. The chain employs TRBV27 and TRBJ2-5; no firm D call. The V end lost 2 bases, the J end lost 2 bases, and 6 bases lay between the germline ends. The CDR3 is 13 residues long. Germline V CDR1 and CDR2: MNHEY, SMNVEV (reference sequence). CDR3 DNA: TGTGCCAGCAGTTTAAAGTGGCAAGAGACCCAGTACTTC. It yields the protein CASSLKWQETQYF.

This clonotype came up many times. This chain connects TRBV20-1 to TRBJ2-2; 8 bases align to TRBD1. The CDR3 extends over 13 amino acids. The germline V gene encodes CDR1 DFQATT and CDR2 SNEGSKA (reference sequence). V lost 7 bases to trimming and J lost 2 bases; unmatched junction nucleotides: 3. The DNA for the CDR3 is TGCAGTGGGCAGGGGGCCAACACCGGGGAGCTGTTTTTT. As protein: CSGQGANTGELFF.

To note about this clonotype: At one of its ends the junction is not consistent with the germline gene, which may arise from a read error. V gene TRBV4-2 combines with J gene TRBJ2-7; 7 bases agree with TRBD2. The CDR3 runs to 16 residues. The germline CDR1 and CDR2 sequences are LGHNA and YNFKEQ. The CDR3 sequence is CASSRAGAGGSYEQCF. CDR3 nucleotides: TGTGCCAGCAGCCGAGCCGGGGCTGGCGGGAGCTACGAGCAGTGCTTC.

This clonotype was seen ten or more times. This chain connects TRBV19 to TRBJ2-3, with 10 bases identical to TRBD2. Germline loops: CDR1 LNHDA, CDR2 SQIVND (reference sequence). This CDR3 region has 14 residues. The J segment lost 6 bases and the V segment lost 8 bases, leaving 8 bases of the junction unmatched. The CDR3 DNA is TGTGCCAGTTCGATAGCGGGAGGTTCGGATACGCAGTATTTT. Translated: CASSIAGGSDTQYF.

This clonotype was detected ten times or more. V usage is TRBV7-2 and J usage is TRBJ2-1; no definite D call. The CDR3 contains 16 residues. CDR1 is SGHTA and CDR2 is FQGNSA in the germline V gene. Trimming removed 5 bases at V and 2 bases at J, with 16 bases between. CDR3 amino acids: CASSKGGLGAYNEQFF. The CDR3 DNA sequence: TGTGCCAGCAGCAAAGGCGGTCTTGGGGCCTACAATGAGCAGTTCTTC.

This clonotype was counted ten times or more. This CDR3 is CAWSGGVGASYNEQFF. Written as DNA, the CDR3 is TGTGCCTGGAGTGGGGGCGTAGGGGCATCCTACAATGAGCAGTTCTTC. The rearrangement links TRBV30 to TRBJ2-1; a weak D match, TRBD1 (5 bases). Trimming shortened V by 1 base and J by 1 base, and 14 bases separated the two germline ends. In germline, CDR1 is GTSNPN, CDR2 SVGIG (reference sequence). The CDR3 length is 16 residues.

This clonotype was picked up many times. The chain's CDR3 is CASSLLQVEQFF. The CDR3 DNA reads TGTGCCAGCAGCTTACTTCAGGTTGAGCAGTTCTTC. V is TRBV7-2 and J is TRBJ2-1; D gene uncertain. The CDR3 sequence is 12 residues long. The germline V and J ends were trimmed by 2 bases and 9 bases, with 8 bases remaining between them. The germline V gene encodes CDR1 SGHTA and CDR2 FQGNSA.

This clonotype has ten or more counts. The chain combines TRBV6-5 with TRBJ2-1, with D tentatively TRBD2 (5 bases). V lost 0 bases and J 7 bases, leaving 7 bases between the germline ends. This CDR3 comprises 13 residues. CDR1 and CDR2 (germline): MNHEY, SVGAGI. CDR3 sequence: CASSYSSGNEQFF. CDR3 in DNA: TGTGCCAGCAGTTACTCGTCGGGGAATGAGCAGTTCTTC.

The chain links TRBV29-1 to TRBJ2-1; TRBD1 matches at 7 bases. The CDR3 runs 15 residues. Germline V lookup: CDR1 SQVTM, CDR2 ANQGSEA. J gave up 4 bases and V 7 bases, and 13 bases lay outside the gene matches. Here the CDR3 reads CSAITQGSIYNEQFF. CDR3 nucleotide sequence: TGCAGCGCAATCACACAGGGGTCAATATACAATGAGCAGTTCTTC.

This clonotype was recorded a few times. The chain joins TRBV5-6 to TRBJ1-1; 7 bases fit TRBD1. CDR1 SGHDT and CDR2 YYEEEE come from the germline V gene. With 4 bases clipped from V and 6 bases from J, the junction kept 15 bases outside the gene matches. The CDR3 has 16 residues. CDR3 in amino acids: CASSGGTGQFGAEAFF. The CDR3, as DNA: TGTGCCAGCAGCGGGGGAACGGGACAGTTTGGCGCTGAAGCTTTCTTT.

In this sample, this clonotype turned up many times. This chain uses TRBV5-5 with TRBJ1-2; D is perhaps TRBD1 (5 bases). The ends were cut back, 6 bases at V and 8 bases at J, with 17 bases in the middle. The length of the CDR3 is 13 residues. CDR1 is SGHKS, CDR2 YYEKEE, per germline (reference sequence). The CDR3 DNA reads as TGTGCCAGCACCCGGGCCGGGGGGGACGGCTACACCTTC. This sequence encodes CASTRAGGDGYTF.

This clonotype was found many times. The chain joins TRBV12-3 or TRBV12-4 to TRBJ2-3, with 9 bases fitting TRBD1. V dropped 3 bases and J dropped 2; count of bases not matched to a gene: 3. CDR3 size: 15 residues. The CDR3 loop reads CASSFTGGPTDTQYF. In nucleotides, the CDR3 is TGTGCCAGCAGTTTTACAGGGGGCCCCACAGATACGCAGTATTTT.